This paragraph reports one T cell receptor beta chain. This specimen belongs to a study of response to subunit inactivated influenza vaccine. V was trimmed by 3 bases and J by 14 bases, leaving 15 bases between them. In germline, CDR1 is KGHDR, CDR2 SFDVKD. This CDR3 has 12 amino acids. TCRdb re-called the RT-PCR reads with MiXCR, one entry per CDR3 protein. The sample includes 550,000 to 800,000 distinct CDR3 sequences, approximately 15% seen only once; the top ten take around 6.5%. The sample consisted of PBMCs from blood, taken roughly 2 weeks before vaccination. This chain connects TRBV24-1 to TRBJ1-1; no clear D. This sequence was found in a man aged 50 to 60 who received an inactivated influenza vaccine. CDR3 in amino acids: CATSDGDGMAFF. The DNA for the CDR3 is TGTGCCACCAGTGATGGTGATGGAATGGCCTTCTTT.